The entry below gives a single T cell receptor (beta chain) sequence along with its context. Distinct nucleotide sequences in the sample also encode this CDR3. As originally analysed: Amplified reference gene primers provided the basis for estimating nucleated cell counts. The assay was immunoSEQ multiplex PCR, and TCRdb's table has in-frame clones only and misses some. The DNA gave D and trimming, while V, J and clone size come from that table. Of roughly 280,000 clones in the sample, 86% were seen once. The entry originates in a study of blood T cell repertoires in COVID-19. Germline CDR1 reads SEHNR; CDR2 reads FQNEAQ (reference sequence). The CDR3 consists of 15 residues. The J segment lost 0 bases and the V segment lost 6 bases, leaving 4 bases of the junction unmatched.

The sequencing sample was made of peripheral blood. This chain connects TRBV7-9 to TRBJ1-3; 8 bases map to TRBD1. The receptor's source is a man between 18 and 29 years old with active or convalescent COVID-19. This CDR3 is CASSYGQGSGNTIYF. The DNA of the CDR3 is TGTGCCAGCAGTTATGGACAGGGCTCTGGAAACACCATATATTTT.